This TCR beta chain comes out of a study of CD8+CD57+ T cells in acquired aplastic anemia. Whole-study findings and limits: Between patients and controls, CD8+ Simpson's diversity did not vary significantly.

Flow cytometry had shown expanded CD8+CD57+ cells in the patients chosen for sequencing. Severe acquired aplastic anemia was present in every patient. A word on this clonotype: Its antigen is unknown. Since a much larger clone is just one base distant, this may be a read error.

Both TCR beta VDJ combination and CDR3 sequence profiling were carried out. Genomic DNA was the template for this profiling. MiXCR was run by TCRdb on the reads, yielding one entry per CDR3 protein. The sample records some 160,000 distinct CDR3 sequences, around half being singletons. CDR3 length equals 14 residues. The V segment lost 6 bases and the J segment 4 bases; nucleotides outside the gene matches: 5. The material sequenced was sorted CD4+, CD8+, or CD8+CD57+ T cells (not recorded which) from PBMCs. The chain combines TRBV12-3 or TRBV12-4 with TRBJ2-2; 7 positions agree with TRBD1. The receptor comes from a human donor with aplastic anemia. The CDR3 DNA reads TGTGCCAGCAGGCTGGACAGGCCCACCGGGGAGCTGTTTTTT. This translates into CASRLDRPTGELFF.